The next 22 T cell receptor beta chains were all read from a single sample in a study of blood T cell repertoires in COVID-19. Clones were read by immunoSEQ multiplex PCR, and TCRdb kept only the in-frame ones, dropping some. This table holds about 120,000 clones, more than 80% found once. Sequencing was performed on peripheral blood. All receptors derive from a human donor in a cohort sampled during active COVID-19.

The chain links TRBV2 to TRBJ2-1, with D possibly being TRBD2 (6 bases). The CDR3 loop spans 17 amino acids. Trimming took off 7 bases at V and 0 bases at J, with 19 bases between the two ends. Germline V gene data show CDR1 as SNHLY and CDR2 as FYNNEI. CDR3 sequence: CASILRPGGYSYNEQFF. Written as DNA, the CDR3 is TGTGCCAGCATACTCCGCCCTGGGGGGTACTCCTACAATGAGCAGTTCTTC.

This chain uses TRBV7-9 with TRBJ2-3; 8 positions agree with TRBD1. Per germline, CDR1 SEHNR and CDR2 FQNEAQ (reference sequence). This CDR3 spans 16 amino acids. Unmatched junction bases numbered 8, after V lost 0 bases and J lost 6 bases. The CDR3 loop is CASSLAGTGPTDTQYF. CDR3 nucleotides: TGTGCCAGCAGCTTAGCCGGGACAGGACCCACCGATACGCAGTATTTT.

The chain recombines TRBV19 with TRBJ2-6, with D tentatively TRBD2 (6 bases). The CDR3 loop spans 16 amino acids. The V end was cut by 4 bases, the J end by 0 bases, with 10 bases between. Per germline, CDR1 LNHDA and CDR2 SQIVND (reference sequence). CDR3 sequence (DNA): TGTGCCAGTAGTAGTTGGCGGGACTCTGGGGCCAACGTCCTGACTTTC. Translation gives CASSSWRDSGANVLTF.

The V gene is TRBV5-1, the J gene TRBJ1-3; 7 bases align to TRBD1. CDR1 and CDR2 (germline): SGHRS, YFSETQ. CDR3 length equals 15 residues. Losses at the gene ends were 0 bases for V and 3 bases for J; bases not matched to a gene: 3. CDR3 residues: CASSLDRGGGNTIYF. CDR3 DNA: TGCGCCAGCAGCTTGGACAGGGGTGGTGGAAACACCATATATTTT.

The V and J genes are TRBV6-5 and TRBJ2-1, with TRBD2 matching over 7 bases. The length of the CDR3 is 15 residues. Looked up from germline, CDR1 is MNHEY and CDR2 is SVGAGI. The ends lost 0 bases at V and 5 bases at J; junction bases unmatched: 4. For the CDR3, the DNA is TGTGCCAGCAGTTACTCCTCCAGCGGGAACAATGAGCAGTTCTTC. This gives the protein CASSYSSSGNNEQFF.

The chain joins TRBV5-1 to TRBJ1-3; a possible D gene is TRBD1 (5 bases). This CDR3 has 14 residues. Germline lookup yields CDR1 SGHRS and CDR2 YFSETQ. Trimming pared 5 bases from V and 4 bases from J, leaving 13 bases between. The CDR3 here is CASSKGASGNTIYF. The CDR3 DNA reads as TGCGCCAGCAGTAAAGGGGCGTCCGGAAACACCATATATTTT. Full variable domain (remainder filled in from reference TRBV5-1 and TRBJ1-3): KAGVTQTPRYLIKTRGQQVTLSCSPISGHRSVSWYQQTPGQGLQFLFEYFSETQRNKGNFPGRFSGRQFSNSRSEMNVSTLELGDSALYLCASSKGASGNTIYFGEGSWLTVV.

The V call is TRBV5-1, the J call TRBJ2-4; perhaps TRBD2 as D (6 bases). The length of the CDR3 is 16 residues. Germline V gene data show CDR1 as SGHRS and CDR2 as YFSETQ. Between the trimmed V and J ends, which lost 2 bases and 0 bases, there was a span of 12 bases. CDR3 sequence (DNA): TGCGCCAGCAGCTTCGGGAGCCTCCTAGCCAAAAACATTCAGTACTTC. Encoded protein: CASSFGSLLAKNIQYF. The full variable domain, with the rest looked up from reference TRBV5-1 and TRBJ2-4, is KAGVTQTPRYLIKTRGQQVTLSCSPISGHRSVSWYQQTPGQGLQFLFEYFSETQRNKGNFPGRFSGRQFSNSRSEMNVSTLELGDSALYLCASSFGSLLAKNIQYFGAGTRLSVL.

The CDR3 nucleotides are TGTGCCAGTAGTATAGGGGACAGGGGAAAAGACGAGCAGTACTTC. It translates to CASSIGDRGKDEQYF. This chain joins TRBV19 and TRBJ2-7; 10 nucleotides match TRBD1. CDR1 and CDR2 from the germline V gene are LNHDA and SQIVND (reference sequence). This CDR3 is built from 15 residues. Trimming removed 1 base from V and 5 bases from J; junction bases left unmatched: 5.

The chain employs TRBV4-3 and TRBJ1-2; TRBD1 matches 7 bases. V trimming: 1 base; J trimming: 4 bases; junction bases outside the gene matches: 6. The length of the CDR3 is 15 residues. The V gene's germline CDR1 is LGHNA and CDR2 YSLEER. The CDR3 nucleotides read TGCGCCAGCAGCCAAGGCCTCGGGACAGTCTATGGCTACACCTTC. Its translation is CASSQGLGTVYGYTF.

The chain employs TRBV4-1 and TRBJ2-7; TRBD2 might be the D (5 bases). Trimming took 0 bases from V and 3 from J, leaving 15 bases between them. This CDR3 is built from 16 residues. The V gene's germline CDR1 is MGHRA and CDR2 YSYEKL. The CDR3 DNA sequence: TGCGCCAGCAGCCAAGATCAGGACTTAATGAGCTACGAGCAGTACTTC. Translated: CASSQDQDLMSYEQYF.

The J gene is TRBJ2-7, the V gene TRBV3-1 (or the pseudogene TRBV3-2), with no clear D. The V gene lost 4 bases and the J gene lost 1 base, with 20 bases spanning the gap. Germline CDR1 LGHDT, CDR2 YNNKEL (reference sequence). CDR3 length equals 17 residues. The CDR3 DNA follows: TGTGCCAGCAGCCTAGCCGGTTGGAAGCGAAGTTCCTACGAGCAGTACTTC. It translates to CASSLAGWKRSSYEQYF.

This clone is a singleton in its sample. J is TRBJ2-7 and V is TRBV4-3, with D tentatively TRBD1 (6 bases). V was clipped by 0 bases and J by 5 bases, with 11 bases between them. Per germline, CDR1 LGHNA and CDR2 YSLEER. The CDR3 covers 14 residues. The CDR3 is CASSQDWTANEQYF. CDR3 in DNA: TGCGCCAGCAGCCAAGATTGGACAGCCAACGAGCAGTACTTC.

This clone was seen just once. CDR3 nucleotide sequence: TGTGCCAGCAGCCAAGGACAGGGGACGAACACTGAAGCTTTCTTT. This gives the protein CASSQGQGTNTEAFF. The chain is built from TRBV6-6 and TRBJ1-1; 9 nucleotides align to TRBD1. The CDR3 consists of 15 residues. After removal of 6 bases from V and 1 base from J, the junction contained 6 bases not matched to a gene. Germline CDR1 reads MNHNY; CDR2 reads SVGAGI (reference sequence).

This chain joins TRBV29-1 and TRBJ2-1, with a possible D match to TRBD2 (5 bases). Germline V lookup: CDR1 SQVTM, CDR2 ANQGSEA. Trimming removed 0 bases at V and 0 bases at J, with 6 bases between. The CDR3 is 14 residues long. CDR3 amino acids: CSVEDTSSYNEQFF. The CDR3 bases are TGCAGCGTTGAAGACACTAGCTCCTACAATGAGCAGTTCTTC.

This clone was seen more than once but under ten times. The chain carries TRBV4-1 and TRBJ1-4; no clear D. The CDR3 has 16 residues. CDR1 is MGHRA and CDR2 is YSYEKL in the germline V gene. Trimming removed 0 bases at V and 6 bases at J, with 14 bases between. In nucleotides, the CDR3 is TGCGCCAGCAGCCAAGATCTGGAGGGTTACTATGAAAAACTGTTTTTT. Translating it yields CASSQDLEGYYEKLFF.

J is TRBJ2-3 and V is TRBV19; TRBD2 might be the D (6 bases). V was shortened by 3 bases and J by 5 bases, with 15 bases between the two germline ends. The CDR3 sequence is 15 residues long. The V gene's germline CDR1 is LNHDA and CDR2 SQIVND (reference sequence). The CDR3 region has the DNA TGTGCCAGTAGTATCTTCCCGGGGGATAGAGATACGCAGTATTTT. Amino acid sequence: CASSIFPGDRDTQYF. Full variable domain (missing parts from reference TRBV19 and TRBJ2-3): DGGITQSPKYLFRKEGQNVTLSCEQNLNHDAMYWYRQDPGQGLRLIYYSQIVNDFQKGDIAEGYSVSREKKESFPLTVTSAQKNPTAFYLCASSIFPGDRDTQYFGPGTRLTVL.

The genes are TRBV11-3 and TRBJ2-7; the D is unclear. CDR3 size: 12 residues. V gave up 4 bases and J gave up 2 bases, with 6 bases separating them. The germline V gene has CDR1 SGHNT and CDR2 YENEEA. CDR3 sequence: CASSSRAYEQYF. CDR3 DNA sequence: TGTGCCAGCAGCTCCCGAGCCTACGAGCAGTACTTC.

The chain links TRBV6-2 or TRBV6-3 to TRBJ2-7; D is unclear. Germline V CDR1 and CDR2: MNHEY, SVGEGT. This CDR3 has 15 residues. V was trimmed by 0 bases and J by 0 bases, leaving 9 bases between them. CDR3 DNA sequence: TGTGCCAGCAGTTACTCAAGCGCAAGCTCCTACGAGCAGTACTTC. It codes for CASSYSSASSYEQYF.

The chain uses TRBV7-2 and TRBJ2-7; 9 bases map to TRBD2. Germline CDR1 reads SGHTA; CDR2 reads FQGNSA. This CDR3 has 15 residues. The V and J ends lost 1 base and 2 bases, in that order; junction bases with no gene match: 3. This chain's CDR3 is CASSLVAGGTYEQYF. The DNA for the CDR3 is TGTGCCAGCAGCTTAGTTGCGGGGGGGACCTACGAGCAGTACTTC.

CDR3 sequence: CAIRGPGLAGVGNSYEQYF. The CDR3 DNA sequence: TGTGCCATCAGGGGGCCGGGACTAGCGGGAGTAGGGAACTCCTACGAGCAGTACTTC. J is TRBJ2-7 and V is TRBV21-1; the D call in the table, TRBD2, was not verified against the DNA. TRBV21-1 is tagged as a pseudogene. The CDR3 contains 19 residues.

This chain joins TRBV30 and TRBJ1-1, with D hard to call. With 2 bases removed from V and 1 base from J, the gap between germline ends came to 23 bases. There are 18 residues in the CDR3. Germline values: CDR1 GTSNPN, CDR2 SVGIG (reference sequence). CDR3 residues: CAWSPTPGAGSRNTEAFF. The CDR3, as DNA: TGTGCCTGGAGTCCCACCCCTGGAGCTGGAAGTAGGAACACTGAAGCTTTCTTT. Full variable domain (remainder filled in from reference TRBV30 and TRBJ1-1): SQTIHQWPATLVQPVGSPLSLECTVEGTSNPNLYWYRQAAGRGLQLLFYSVGIGQISSEVPQNLSASRPQDRQFILSSKKLLLSDSGFYLCAWSPTPGAGSRNTEAFFGQGTRLTVV.

The rearrangement uses TRBV6-5 and TRBJ2-5; D might be TRBD1 (5 bases). Germline V gene data show CDR1 as MNHEY and CDR2 as SVGAGI. This CDR3 contains 14 residues. V lost 5 bases to trimming and J lost 3 bases, with 13 bases between them. The CDR3 DNA sequence: TGTGCCAGCAGTCCCTGGGGCCTAAAAGAGACCCAGTACTTC. This encodes CASSPWGLKETQYF.